This T cell receptor (beta chain) comes out of a study of CD8+CD57+ T cells in acquired aplastic anemia. On the study more broadly: DNA recovered from sorted CD4+ and CD8+ cells had a mean of around 3.3 ug. Average CD4+ read depth in healthy donors was some 9.9 million reads. Study outcomes and limitations: Between the patient and control groups, CD8+ Simpson's diversity did not differ significantly.

With respect to this clonotype: The antigen is not known.

Using genomic DNA as the template, TCR beta VDJ and CDR3 profiling was carried out. One entry per CDR3 protein results from TCRdb running MiXCR on the reads. The sample shows 200,000 to 250,000 distinct CDR3 sequences, roughly 33% of them seen only once. CDR1 ENHRY and CDR2 SYGVKD come from the germline V gene. Trimming removed 10 bases from V and 7 bases from J, with 10 bases in between. This CDR3 has 10 residues. The clonotype was recovered from a human donor in good health, serving as a control. The sequencing sample was made of sorted CD4+, CD8+, or CD8+CD57+ T cells (not recorded which) from PBMCs. V usage is TRBV10-3 and J usage is TRBJ1-1; the D is unclear. The CDR3 sequence is CATAGGEAFF. Written as DNA, the CDR3 is TGTGCCACTGCTGGCGGTGAAGCTTTCTTT.